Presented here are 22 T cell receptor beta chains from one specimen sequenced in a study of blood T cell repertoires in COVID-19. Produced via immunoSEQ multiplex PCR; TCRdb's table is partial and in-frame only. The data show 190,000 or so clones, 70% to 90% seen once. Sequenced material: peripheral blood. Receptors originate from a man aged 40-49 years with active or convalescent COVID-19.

The CDR3 loop is CASSQDVTSDEETQYF. CDR3 nucleotide sequence: TGTGCCAGCAGCCAAGATGTGACTAGCGACGAAGAGACCCAGTACTTC. The J gene is TRBJ2-5, the V gene TRBV3-1 (or the pseudogene TRBV3-2); 8 bases match TRBD2. V gave up 0 bases and J gave up 3 bases; unmatched junction bases: 6. The germline V gene has CDR1 LGHDT and CDR2 YNNKEL (reference sequence). CDR3 length: 16 amino acids.

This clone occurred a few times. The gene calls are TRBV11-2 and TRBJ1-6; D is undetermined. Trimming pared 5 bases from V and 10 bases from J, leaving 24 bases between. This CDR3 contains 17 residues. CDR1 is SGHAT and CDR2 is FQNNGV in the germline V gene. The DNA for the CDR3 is TGTGCCAGCAGCGTAGCAGGCACACAGCATTCGAGATCACCCCTCCACTTT. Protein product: CASSVAGTQHSRSPLHF.

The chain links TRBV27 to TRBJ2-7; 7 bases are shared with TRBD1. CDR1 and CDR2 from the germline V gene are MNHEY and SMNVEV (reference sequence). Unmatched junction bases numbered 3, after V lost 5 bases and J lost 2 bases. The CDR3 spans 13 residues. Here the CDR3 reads CASSPGTAYEQYF. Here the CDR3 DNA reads TGTGCCAGCAGTCCAGGGACAGCCTACGAGCAGTACTTC.

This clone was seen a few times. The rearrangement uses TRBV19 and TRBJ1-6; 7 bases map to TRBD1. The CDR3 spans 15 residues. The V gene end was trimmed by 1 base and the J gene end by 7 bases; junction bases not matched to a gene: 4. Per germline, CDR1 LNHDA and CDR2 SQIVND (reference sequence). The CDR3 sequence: CASSIVGTENSPLHF. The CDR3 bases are TGTGCCAGTAGTATAGTCGGGACAGAAAATTCACCCCTCCACTTT.

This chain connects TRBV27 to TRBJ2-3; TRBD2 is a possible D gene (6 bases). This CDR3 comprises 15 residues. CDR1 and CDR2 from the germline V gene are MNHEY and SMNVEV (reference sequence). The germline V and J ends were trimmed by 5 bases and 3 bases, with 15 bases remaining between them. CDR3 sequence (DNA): TGTGCCAGCAGTGCCTACCCGGGGGTGACAGATACGCAGTATTTT. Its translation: CASSAYPGVTDTQYF.

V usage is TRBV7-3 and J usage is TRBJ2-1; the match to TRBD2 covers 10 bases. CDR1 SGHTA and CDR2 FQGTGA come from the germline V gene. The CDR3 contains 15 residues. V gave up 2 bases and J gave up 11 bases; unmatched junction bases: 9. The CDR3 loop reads CASSLSGTSVTQQFF. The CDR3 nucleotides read TGTGCCAGCAGCTTATCCGGGACTAGCGTAACCCAGCAGTTCTTC.

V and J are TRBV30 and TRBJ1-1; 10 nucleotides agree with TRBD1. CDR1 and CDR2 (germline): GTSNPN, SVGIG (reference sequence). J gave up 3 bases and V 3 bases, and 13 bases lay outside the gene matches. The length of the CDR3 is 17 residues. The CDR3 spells CAWRTQLSGQGYTEAFF. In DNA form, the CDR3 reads TGTGCCTGGAGGACTCAATTGTCGGGACAGGGGTACACTGAAGCTTTCTTT.

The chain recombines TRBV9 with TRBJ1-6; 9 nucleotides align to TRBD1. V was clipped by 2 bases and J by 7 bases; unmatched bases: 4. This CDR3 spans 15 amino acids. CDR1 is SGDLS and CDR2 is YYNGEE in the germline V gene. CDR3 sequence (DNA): TGTGCCAGCAGCGTGCGACAGGGGGAGAATTCACCCCTCCACTTT. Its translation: CASSVRQGENSPLHF.

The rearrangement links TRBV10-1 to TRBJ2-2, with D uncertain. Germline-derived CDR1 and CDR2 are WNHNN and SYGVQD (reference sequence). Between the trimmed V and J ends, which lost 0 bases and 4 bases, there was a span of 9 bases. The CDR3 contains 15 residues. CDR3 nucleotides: TGCGCCAGCAGTGAGTCGAGTAGAACCACCGGGGAGCTGTTTTTT. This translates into CASSESSRTTGELFF.

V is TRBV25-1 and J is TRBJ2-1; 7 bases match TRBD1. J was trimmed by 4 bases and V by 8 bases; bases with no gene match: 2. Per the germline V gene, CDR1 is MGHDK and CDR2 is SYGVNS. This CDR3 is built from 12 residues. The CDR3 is CASRGQYNEQFF. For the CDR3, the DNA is TGTGCCAGCCGGGGACAGTACAATGAGCAGTTCTTC. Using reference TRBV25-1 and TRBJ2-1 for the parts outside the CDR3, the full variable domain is EADIYQTPRYLVIGTGKKITLECSQTMGHDKMYWYQQDPGMELHLIHYSYGVNSTEKGDLSSESTVSRIRTEHFPLTLESARPSHTSQYLCASRGQYNEQFFGPGTRLTVL.

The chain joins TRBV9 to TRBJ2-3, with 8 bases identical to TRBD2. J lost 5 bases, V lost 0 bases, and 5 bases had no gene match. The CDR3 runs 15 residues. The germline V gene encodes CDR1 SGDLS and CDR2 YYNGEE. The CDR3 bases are TGTGCCAGCAGCGTAGAAGCGGGGGTGCAAGATACGCAGTATTTT. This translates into CASSVEAGVQDTQYF.

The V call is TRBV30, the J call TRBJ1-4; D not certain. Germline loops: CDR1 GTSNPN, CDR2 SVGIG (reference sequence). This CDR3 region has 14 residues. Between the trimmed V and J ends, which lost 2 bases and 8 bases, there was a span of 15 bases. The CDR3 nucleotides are TGTGCCTGGAGTTTGACCGGGATTCGAGAAAAACTGTTTTTT. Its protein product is CAWSLTGIREKLFF.

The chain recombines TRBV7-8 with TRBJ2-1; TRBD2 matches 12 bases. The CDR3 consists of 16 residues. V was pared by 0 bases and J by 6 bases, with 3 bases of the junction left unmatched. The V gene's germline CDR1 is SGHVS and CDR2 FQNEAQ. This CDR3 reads CASSLALAGGPNEQFF. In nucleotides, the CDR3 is TGTGCCAGCAGCTTAGCCCTAGCGGGGGGGCCCAATGAGCAGTTCTTC.

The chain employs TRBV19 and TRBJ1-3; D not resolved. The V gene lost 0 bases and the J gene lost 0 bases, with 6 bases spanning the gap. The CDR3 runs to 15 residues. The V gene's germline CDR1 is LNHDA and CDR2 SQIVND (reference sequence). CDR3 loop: CASSIDGSSGNTIYF. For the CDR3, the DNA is TGTGCCAGTAGTATAGATGGGAGCTCTGGAAACACCATATATTTT.

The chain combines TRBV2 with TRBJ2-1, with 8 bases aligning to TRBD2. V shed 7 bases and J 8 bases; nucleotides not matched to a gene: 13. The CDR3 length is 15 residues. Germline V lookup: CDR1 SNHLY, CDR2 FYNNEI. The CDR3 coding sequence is TGTGCCAGCACGTCACGGGCCTCGGGGGGGGATGAGCAGTTCTTC. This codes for CASTSRASGGDEQFF.

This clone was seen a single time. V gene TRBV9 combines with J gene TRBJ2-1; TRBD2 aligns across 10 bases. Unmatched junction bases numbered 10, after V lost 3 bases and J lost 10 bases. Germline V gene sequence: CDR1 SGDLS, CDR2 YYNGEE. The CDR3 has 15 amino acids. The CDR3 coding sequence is TGTGCCAGCAGCGGGCAGGGCCTAGCGGGGGCCGAGCAGTTCTTC. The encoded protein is CASSGQGLAGAEQFF.

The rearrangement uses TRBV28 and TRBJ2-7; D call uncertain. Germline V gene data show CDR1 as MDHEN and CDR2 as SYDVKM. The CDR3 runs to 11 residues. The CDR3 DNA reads TGTGCTGCGGCGGTCTCCTACGAGCAGTACTTC. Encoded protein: CAAAVSYEQYF.

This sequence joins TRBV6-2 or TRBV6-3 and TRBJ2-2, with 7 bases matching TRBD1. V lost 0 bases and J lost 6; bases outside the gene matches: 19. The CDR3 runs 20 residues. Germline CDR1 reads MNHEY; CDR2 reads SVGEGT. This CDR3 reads CASSYSMMFVGTVDAGELFF. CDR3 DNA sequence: TGTGCCAGCAGTTACTCGATGATGTTTGTCGGGACAGTGGACGCCGGGGAGCTGTTTTTT.

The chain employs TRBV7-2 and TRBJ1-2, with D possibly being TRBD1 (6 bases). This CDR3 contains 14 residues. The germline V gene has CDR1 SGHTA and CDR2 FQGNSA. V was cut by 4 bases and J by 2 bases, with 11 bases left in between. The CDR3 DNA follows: TGTGCCAGCAGCTCCAGTACAGGGAACTATGGCTACACCTTC. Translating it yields CASSSSTGNYGYTF.

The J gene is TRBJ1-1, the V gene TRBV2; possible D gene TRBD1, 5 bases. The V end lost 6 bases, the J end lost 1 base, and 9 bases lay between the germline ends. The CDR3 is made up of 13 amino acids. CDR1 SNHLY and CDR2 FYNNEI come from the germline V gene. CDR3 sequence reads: CASRVTANTEAFF. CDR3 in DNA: TGTGCCAGCAGAGTGACAGCGAACACTGAAGCTTTCTTT.

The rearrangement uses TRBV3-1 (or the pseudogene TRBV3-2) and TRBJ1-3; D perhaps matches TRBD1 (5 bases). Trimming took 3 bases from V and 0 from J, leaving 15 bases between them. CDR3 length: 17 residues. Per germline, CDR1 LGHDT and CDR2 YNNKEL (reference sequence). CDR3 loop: CASSQIPGLSSGNTIYF. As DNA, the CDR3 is TGTGCCAGCAGCCAGATACCGGGACTCAGCTCTGGAAACACCATATATTTT.

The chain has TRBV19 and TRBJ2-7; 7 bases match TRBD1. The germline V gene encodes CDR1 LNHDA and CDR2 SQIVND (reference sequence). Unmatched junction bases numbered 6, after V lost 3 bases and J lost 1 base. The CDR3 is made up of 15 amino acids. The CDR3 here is CASSISGTESYEQYF. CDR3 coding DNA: TGTGCCAGTAGTATTTCCGGGACAGAATCCTACGAGCAGTACTTC.